The present T cell receptor beta chain was sequenced within a study of control samples from healthy donors and cancer patients. Here immunoSEQ multiplex PCR was the method, and the copy in TCRdb shows in-frame clones only, minus some. The table records over 200,000 clones, around 80% of them present only once. Germline-derived CDR1 and CDR2 are SGHRS and YFSETQ. The CDR3 contains 13 residues. The V end was cut by 0 bases, the J end by 10 bases, with 8 bases between. The rearrangement uses TRBV5-1 and TRBJ1-6; no definite D call. The TCR sequence derives from a woman aged 60-70 years with lung cancer. Source material: PBMCs. This chain's CDR3 is CASSLDPGSPLHF. The CDR3 coding sequence is TGCGCCAGCAGCTTGGATCCTGGGTCACCCCTCCACTTT.